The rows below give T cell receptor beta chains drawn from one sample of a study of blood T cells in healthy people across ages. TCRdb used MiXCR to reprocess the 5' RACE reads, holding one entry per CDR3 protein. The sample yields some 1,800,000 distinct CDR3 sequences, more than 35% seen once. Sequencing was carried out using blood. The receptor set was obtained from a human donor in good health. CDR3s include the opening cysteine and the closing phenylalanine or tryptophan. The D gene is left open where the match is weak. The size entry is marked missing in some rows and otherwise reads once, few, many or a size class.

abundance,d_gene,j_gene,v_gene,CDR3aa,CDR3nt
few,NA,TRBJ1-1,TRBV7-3,CASSSGPTGLNTEAFF,TGTGCCAGCAGCTCGGGTCCGACGGGGTTGAACACTGAAGCTTTCTTT
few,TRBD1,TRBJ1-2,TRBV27,CASSLPGDSLYTF,TGTGCCAGCAGTCTCCCCGGGGACAGTCTATACACCTTC
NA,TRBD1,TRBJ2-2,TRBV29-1,CSVRQGSGELFF,TGCAGCGTGCGACAGGGATCCGGGGAGCTGTTTTTT
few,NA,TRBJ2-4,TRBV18,CASSPLAPYGAKNIQYF,TGTGCCAGCTCACCACTCGCGCCCTATGGAGCCAAAAACATTCAGTACTTC
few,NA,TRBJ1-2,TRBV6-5,CASSYSPAGHGYTF,TGTGCCAGCAGTTACTCTCCGGCAGGGCATGGCTACACCTTC
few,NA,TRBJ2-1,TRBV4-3,CASSQSLTTPKWDEQFF,TGCGCCAGCAGCCAGTCGCTAACGACTCCCAAATGGGATGAGCAGTTCTTC
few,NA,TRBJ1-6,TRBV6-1,CASSEAGELPLHF,TGTGCCAGCAGTGAAGCGGGGGAACTACCCCTCCACTTT
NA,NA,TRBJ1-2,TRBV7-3,CASSSTIKGGYTF,TGTGCCAGCAGCTCAACGATAAAAGGAGGCTACACCTTC
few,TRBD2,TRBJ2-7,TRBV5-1,CASSLVPQGGVYEQYF,TGCGCCAGCAGCTTGGTTCCGCAGGGAGGGGTCTACGAGCAGTACTTC
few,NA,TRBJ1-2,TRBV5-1,CASSLGGDTETIYYGYTF,TGCGCCAGCAGCTTGGGGGGGGATACCGAAACCATTTACTATGGCTACACCTTC
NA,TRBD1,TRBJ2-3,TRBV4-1,CASSRTGDGRTDTQYF,TGCGCCAGCAGCCGCACAGGGGATGGTCGGACAGATACGCAGTATTTT
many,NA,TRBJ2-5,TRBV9,CASSDRVGEGETQYF,TGTGCCAGCAGCGATCGGGTGGGGGAAGGAGAGACCCAGTACTTC
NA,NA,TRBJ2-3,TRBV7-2,CASRLLVGDTQYF,TGTGCCAGCAGGCTACTTGTAGGGGATACGCAGTATTTT
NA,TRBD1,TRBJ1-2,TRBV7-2,CASTPGQGNGYTF,TGTGCCAGCACCCCCGGACAGGGGAACGGCTACACCTTC
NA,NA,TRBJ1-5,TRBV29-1,CSVEVGGRGQPQHF,TGCAGCGTCGAAGTGGGAGGCCGTGGGCAGCCCCAGCATTTT
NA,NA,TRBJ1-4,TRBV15,CATSRALTSGTEKLFF,TGTGCCACCAGCAGAGCCTTGACCTCTGGGACGGAAAAACTGTTTTTT
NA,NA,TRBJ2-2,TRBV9,CASSVGVWTGELFF,TGTGCCAGCAGCGTCGGGGTTTGGACCGGGGAGCTGTTTTTT
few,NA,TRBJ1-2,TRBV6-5,CASSSSHGGRNGYTF,TGTGCCAGCAGTTCAAGCCACGGGGGACGGAATGGCTACACCTTC
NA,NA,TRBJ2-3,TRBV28,CASSSGAGRSTDTQYF,TGTGCCAGCAGCTCCGGGGCAGGCCGAAGCACAGATACGCAGTATTTT
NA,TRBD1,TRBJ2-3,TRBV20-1,CSAPPGTETDTQYF,TGCAGTGCTCCCCCCGGGACAGAGACAGATACGCAGTATTTT
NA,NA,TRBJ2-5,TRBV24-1,CATSDTKSWAPEPKETQYF,TGTGCCACCAGTGATACGAAATCCTGGGCCCCTGAGCCCAAAGAGACCCAGTACTTC
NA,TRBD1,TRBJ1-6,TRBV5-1,CASSWDRGGSPLHF,TGCGCCAGCAGCTGGGACAGGGGGGGATCACCCCTCCACTTT
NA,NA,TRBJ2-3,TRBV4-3,CASSQDPVRGIGTDTQYF,TGCGCCAGCAGCCAAGACCCAGTTCGAGGGATCGGAACAGATACGCAGTATTTT
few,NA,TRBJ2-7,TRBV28,CASSLALRYEQYF,TGTGCCAGCAGTTTAGCCCTTCGCTACGAGCAGTACTTC
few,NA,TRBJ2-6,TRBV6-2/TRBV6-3,CASSLSRGATGANVLTF,TGTGCCAGCAGTTTGTCCCGGGGGGCGACTGGGGCCAACGTCCTGACTTTC
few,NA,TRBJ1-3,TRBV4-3,CASSQESPRAGSGNTIYF,TGCGCCAGCAGCCAAGAGAGCCCAAGGGCTGGCTCTGGAAACACCATATATTTT
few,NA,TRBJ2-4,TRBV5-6,CASSFSAGERAVQYF,TGTGCCAGCAGCTTTTCGGCAGGGGAACGTGCGGTGCAGTACTTC
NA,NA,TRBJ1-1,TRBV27,CASNSGALTEAFF,TGTGCCAGCAATTCAGGGGCCCTCACTGAAGCTTTCTTT
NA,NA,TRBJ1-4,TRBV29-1,CSVGDPSHQSTNEKLFF,TGCAGCGTTGGGGACCCCAGTCATCAATCAACTAATGAAAAACTGTTTTTT
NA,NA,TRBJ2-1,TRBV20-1,CSARRGTSYNEQFF,TGCAGTGCTAGAAGGGGGACTTCTTACAATGAGCAGTTCTTC
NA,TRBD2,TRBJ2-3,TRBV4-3,CASSQDSRGGRADTQYF,TGCGCCAGCAGCCAAGATTCCCGGGGGGGCAGGGCAGATACGCAGTATTTT
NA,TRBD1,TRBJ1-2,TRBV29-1,CSVDGTGVQGGYTF,TGCAGCGTTGATGGGACAGGGGTACAGGGCGGCTACACCTTC
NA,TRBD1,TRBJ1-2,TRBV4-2,CASSQDWDAEQGRTNYGYTF,TGTGCCAGCAGCCAAGATTGGGATGCTGAACAGGGGAGGACTAACTATGGCTACACCTTC
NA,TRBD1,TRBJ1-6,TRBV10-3,CAISGRTGSGSPLHF,TGTGCCATCAGTGGACGGACAGGGTCGGGTTCACCCCTCCACTTT
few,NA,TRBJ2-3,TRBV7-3,CASSSRDRGDTQYF,TGTGCCAGCAGCTCCCGTGATAGGGGGGATACGCAGTATTTT
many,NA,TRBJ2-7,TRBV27,CASSLSGVGEQYF,TGTGCCAGCAGTTTATCGGGGGTGGGGGAGCAGTACTTC
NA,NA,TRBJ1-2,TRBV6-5,CASSYLGQIYGYTF,TGTGCCAGCAGTTACCTAGGGCAGATCTATGGCTACACCTTC
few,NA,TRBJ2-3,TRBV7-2,CASSLVWTKPTDTQYF,TGTGCCAGCAGCTTAGTCTGGACCAAACCCACAGATACGCAGTATTTT
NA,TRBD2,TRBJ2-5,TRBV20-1,CRAEGLAGEQYF,TGCAGGGCCGAGGGACTAGCGGGGGAGCAGTACTTC
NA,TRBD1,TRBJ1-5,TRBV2,CASRGTGSSQPQHF,TGTGCCAGCAGGGGGACAGGTTCGAGTCAGCCCCAGCATTTT
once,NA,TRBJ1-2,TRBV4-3,CASSQDYSPYGYTF,TGCGCCAGCAGCCAAGACTACAGCCCCTATGGCTACACCTTC
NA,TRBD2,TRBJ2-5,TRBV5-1,CASSLGGGGAEAQYF,TGCGCCAGCTCCCTTGGCGGCGGGGGGGCGGAGGCCCAGTACTTC
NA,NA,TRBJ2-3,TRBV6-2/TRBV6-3,CASSRPTKTTDTQYF,TGTGCCAGCAGCCGACCGACGAAGACCACAGATACGCAGTATTTT
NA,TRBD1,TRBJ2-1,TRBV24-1,CATSDSWTGISEQFF,TGTGCCACCAGTGATTCTTGGACAGGGATTAGTGAGCAGTTCTTC
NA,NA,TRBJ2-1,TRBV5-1,CASSYAVTRLPQFF,TGCGCCAGCAGCTACGCGGTGACTAGGTTGCCGCAGTTCTTC
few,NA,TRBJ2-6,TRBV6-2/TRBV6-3,CASSPTPGPGANVLTF,TGTGCCAGCAGCCCTACACCGGGGCCCGGGGCCAACGTCCTGACTTTC
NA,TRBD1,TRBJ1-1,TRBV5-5,CASTEGAIVNTEAFF,TGTGCCAGCACCGAGGGGGCGATCGTGAACACTGAAGCTTTCTTT
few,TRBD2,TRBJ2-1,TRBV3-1,CASSQTRTSGYNEQFF,TGTGCCAGCAGCCAAACCCGGACTAGCGGGTACAATGAGCAGTTCTTC
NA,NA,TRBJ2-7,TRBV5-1,CASSLVGYDEQCF,TGCGCCAGCAGCTTGGTTGGGTACGACGAGCAGTGCTTC
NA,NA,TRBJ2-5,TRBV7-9,CVSSGDRTRVGTQYF,TGTGTCAGCAGCGGGGACAGGACCCGCGTTGGGACCCAGTACTTC
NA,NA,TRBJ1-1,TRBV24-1,CATSGHTEAFF,TGTGCCACATCGGGACACACTGAAGCTTTCTTT
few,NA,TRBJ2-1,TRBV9,CASSVMGLNEQFF,TGTGCCAGCAGCGTAATGGGGTTGAATGAGCAGTTCTTC